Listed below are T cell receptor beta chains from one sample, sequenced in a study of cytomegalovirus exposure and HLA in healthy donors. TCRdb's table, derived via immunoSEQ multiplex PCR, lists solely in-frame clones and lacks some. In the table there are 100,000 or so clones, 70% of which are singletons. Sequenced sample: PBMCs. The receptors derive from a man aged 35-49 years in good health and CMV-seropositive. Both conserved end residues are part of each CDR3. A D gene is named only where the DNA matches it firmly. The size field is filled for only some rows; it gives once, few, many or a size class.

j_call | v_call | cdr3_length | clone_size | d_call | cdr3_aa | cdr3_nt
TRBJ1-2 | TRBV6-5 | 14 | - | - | CASSYNRRNYGYTF | TGTGCCAGCAGTTACAACAGGCGCAACTATGGCTACACCTTC
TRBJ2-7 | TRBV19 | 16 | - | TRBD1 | CASIGTGRTSIYEQYF | TGTGCCAGTATTGGGACAGGCCGCACCTCAATCTACGAGCAGTACTTC
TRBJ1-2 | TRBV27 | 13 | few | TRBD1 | CASRDRDRGVHTF | TGTGCCAGCAGAGACCGGGACAGGGGCGTTCACACCTTC
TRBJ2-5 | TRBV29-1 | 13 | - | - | CSVVLDIQETQYF | TGCAGCGTTGTTCTTGACATCCAAGAGACCCAGTACTTC
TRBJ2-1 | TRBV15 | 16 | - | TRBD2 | CATSINPGLAGVGQFF | TGTGCCACCAGCATTAATCCGGGACTAGCGGGAGTGGGACAGTTCTTC
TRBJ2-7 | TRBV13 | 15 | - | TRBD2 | CASSILAGGSYEQYF | TGTGCCAGCAGCATACTAGCGGGAGGGTCCTACGAGCAGTACTTC
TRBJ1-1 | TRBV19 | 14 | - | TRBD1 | CASSMGQGRTEAFF | TGTGCCAGTAGTATGGGACAGGGAAGAACTGAAGCTTTCTTT
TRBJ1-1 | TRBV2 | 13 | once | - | CASSARGSTEAFF | TGTGCCAGCAGTGCCAGGGGATCCACTGAAGCTTTCTTT
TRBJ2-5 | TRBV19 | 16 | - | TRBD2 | CASSIWTSGSEETQYF | TGTGCCAGTAGTATTTGGACTAGCGGGAGCGAGGAGACCCAGTACTTC
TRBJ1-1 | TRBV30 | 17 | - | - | CAWSDRSGFDRYTEAFF | TGTGCCTGGAGTGATCGTTCAGGGTTCGATCGATACACTGAAGCTTTCTTT
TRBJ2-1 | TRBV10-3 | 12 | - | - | CASAPGVHEQFF | TGTGCCAGCGCACCCGGTGTACATGAGCAGTTCTTC
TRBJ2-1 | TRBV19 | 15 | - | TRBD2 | CASRLSGSSYNEQFF | TGTGCCAGTAGACTTAGCGGGTCCTCCTACAATGAGCAGTTCTTC
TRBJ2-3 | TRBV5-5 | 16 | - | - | CASRRGLIAATDTQYF | TGTGCCAGCAGGCGAGGGTTGATAGCGGCGACAGATACGCAGTATTTT
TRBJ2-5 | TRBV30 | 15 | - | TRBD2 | CAWSPGLAGVETQYF | TGTGCCTGGAGTCCGGGACTAGCGGGAGTTGAGACCCAGTACTTC
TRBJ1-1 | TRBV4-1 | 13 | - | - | CASSQNRNTEAFF | TGCGCCAGCAGCCAGAACAGGAACACTGAAGCTTTCTTT
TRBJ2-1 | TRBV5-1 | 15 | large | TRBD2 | CASSWTSGDYNEQFF | TGCGCCAGCAGCTGGACTAGCGGGGATTACAATGAGCAGTTCTTC
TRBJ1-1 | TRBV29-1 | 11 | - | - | CSVGGDTEAFF | TGCAGCGTAGGGGGGGACACTGAAGCTTTCTTT
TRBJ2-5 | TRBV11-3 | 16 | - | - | CASSPGSWGLEETQYF | TGTGCCAGCAGCCCGGGGAGCTGGGGGCTGGAGGAGACCCAGTACTTC
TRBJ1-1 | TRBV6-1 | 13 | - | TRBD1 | CANRGQGIAEAFF | TGTGCCAACAGGGGACAGGGGATCGCTGAAGCTTTCTTT
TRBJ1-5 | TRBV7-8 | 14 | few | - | CASSLALSNQPQHF | TGTGCCAGCAGCTTAGCGTTAAGCAATCAGCCCCAGCATTTT
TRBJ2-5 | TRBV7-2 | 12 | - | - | CASSSSKETQYF | TGTGCCAGCAGCTCGAGCAAAGAGACCCAGTACTTC
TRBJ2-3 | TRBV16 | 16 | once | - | CASSQSRSGGTDTQYF | TGTGCCAGCAGCCAATCAAGGTCAGGGGGCACAGATACGCAGTATTTT
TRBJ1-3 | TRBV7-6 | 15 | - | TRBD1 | CASSLGGQGLNTIYF | TGTGCCAGCAGCTTAGGGGGACAGGGGTTGAACACCATATATTTT
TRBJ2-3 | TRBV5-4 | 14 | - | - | CASSTGLNTDTQYF | TGTGCCAGCAGCACCGGACTAAACACAGATACGCAGTATTTT
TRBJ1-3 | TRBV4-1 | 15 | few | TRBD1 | CASSQRDSTGNTIYF | TGCGCCAGCAGCCAGAGGGACAGTACTGGAAACACCATATATTTT
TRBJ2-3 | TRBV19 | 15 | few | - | CASSLSGFSTDTQYF | TGTGCCAGTAGCCTTAGCGGATTTAGCACAGATACGCAGTATTTT
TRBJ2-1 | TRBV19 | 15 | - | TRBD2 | CASRTSGSSYNEQFF | TGTGCCAGTAGAACTAGCGGGAGCTCCTACAATGAGCAGTTCTTC
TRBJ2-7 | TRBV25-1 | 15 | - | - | CASSEGQPASYEQYF | TGTGCCAGCAGTGAGGGCCAGCCAGCCTCCTACGAGCAGTACTTC
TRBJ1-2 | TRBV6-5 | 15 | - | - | CASTGGSGLNYGYTF | TGTGCCAGCACTGGGGGGTCGGGCCTCAACTATGGCTACACCTTC
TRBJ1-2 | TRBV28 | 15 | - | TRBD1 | CASSAGTGSDYGYTF | TGTGCCAGCAGTGCCGGGACAGGGAGTGACTATGGCTACACCTTC
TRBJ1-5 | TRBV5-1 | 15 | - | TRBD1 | CASSLGDSYNQPQHF | TGCGCCAGCAGCTTGGGGGACAGCTACAATCAGCCCCAGCATTTT
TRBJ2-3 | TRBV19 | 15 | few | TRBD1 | CASSSTGAGTDTQYF | TGTGCCAGTAGTTCGACAGGGGCGGGCACCGATACGCAGTATTTT
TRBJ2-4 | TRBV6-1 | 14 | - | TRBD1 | CASRPGQGVNIQYF | TGTGCCAGCAGGCCGGGACAGGGGGTGAACATTCAGTACTTC
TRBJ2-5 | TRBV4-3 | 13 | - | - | CASSQIGDETQYF | TGCGCCAGCAGCCAAATAGGGGATGAGACCCAGTACTTC
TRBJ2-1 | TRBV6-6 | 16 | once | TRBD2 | CASSYRTSGSLNEQFF | TGTGCCAGCAGTTACCGCACTAGCGGGAGTTTGAATGAGCAGTTCTTC
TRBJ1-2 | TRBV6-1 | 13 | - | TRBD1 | CASRETGTVGYTF | TGTGCCAGCAGAGAGACAGGGACTGTTGGCTACACCTTC
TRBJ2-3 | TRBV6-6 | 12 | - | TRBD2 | CASSYGASGKYF | TGTGCCAGCAGTTACGGCGCTAGCGGGAAGTATTTT
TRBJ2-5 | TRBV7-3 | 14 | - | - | CASSSLGAKETQYF | TGTGCCAGCAGTTCCCTGGGGGCGAAAGAGACCCAGTACTTC
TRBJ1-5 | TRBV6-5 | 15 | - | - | CASSSAGGGNQPQHF | TGTGCCAGCAGTTCTGCGGGAGGAGGCAATCAGCCCCAGCATTTT
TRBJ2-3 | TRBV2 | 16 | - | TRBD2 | CASVGMGLAGTDTQYF | TGTGCCAGCGTCGGGATGGGGCTAGCGGGCACAGATACGCAGTATTTT
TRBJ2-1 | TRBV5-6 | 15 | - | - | CASSLMGSAILEQFF | TGTGCCAGCAGCTTGATGGGTAGCGCCATTTTGGAGCAGTTCTTC
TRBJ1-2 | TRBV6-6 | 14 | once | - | CASSPGRADYGYTF | TGTGCCAGCAGTCCCGGGCGGGCGGACTATGGCTACACCTTC
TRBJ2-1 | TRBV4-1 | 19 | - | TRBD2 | CASSLPSPTSGRVYNEQFF | TGCGCCAGCAGCCTTCCCTCCCCGACTAGCGGGAGGGTCTACAATGAGCAGTTCTTC
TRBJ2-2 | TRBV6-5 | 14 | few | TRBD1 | CASRDRENTGELFF | TGTGCCAGCAGAGACAGGGAAAACACCGGGGAGCTGTTTTTT
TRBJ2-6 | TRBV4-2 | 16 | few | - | CASRDGRAQGANVLTF | TGTGCCAGCAGGGATGGCAGGGCTCAAGGGGCCAACGTCCTGACTTTC
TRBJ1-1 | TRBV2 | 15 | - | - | CASSEGERGNTEAFF | TGTGCCAGCAGTGAAGGGGAGAGAGGCAACACTGAAGCTTTCTTT
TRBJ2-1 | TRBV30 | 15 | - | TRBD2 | CAWSSGSNSYNEQFF | TGTGCCTGGAGTAGCGGGAGTAATTCCTACAATGAGCAGTTCTTC
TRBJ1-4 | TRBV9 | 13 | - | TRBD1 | CASSDRGEEKLFF | TGTGCCAGCAGCGACAGGGGGGAAGAAAAACTGTTTTTT
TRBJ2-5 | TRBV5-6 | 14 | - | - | CASSTRRWRETQYF | TGTGCCAGCAGCACCCGACGGTGGCGGGAGACCCAGTACTTC
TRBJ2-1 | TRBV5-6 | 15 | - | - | CASSLVTPFYNEQFF | TGTGCCAGCAGCTTGGTTACTCCTTTTTACAATGAGCAGTTCTTC
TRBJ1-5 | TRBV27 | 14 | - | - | CASRLSGDGQPQHF | TGTGCCAGCAGACTGTCAGGGGACGGTCAGCCCCAGCATTTT
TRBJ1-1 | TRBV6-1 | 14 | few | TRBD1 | CASSADRKNTEAFF | TGTGCCAGCAGTGCGGACAGGAAGAACACTGAAGCTTTCTTT
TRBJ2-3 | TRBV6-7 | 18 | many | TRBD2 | CASREVAGLAGVSDTQYF | TGTGCCAGCAGAGAAGTTGCGGGACTAGCGGGAGTTTCAGATACGCAGTATTTT
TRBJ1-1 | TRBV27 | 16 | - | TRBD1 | CASSLWTGGPTAEAFF | TGTGCCAGCAGTTTATGGACAGGGGGACCGACCGCTGAAGCTTTCTTT
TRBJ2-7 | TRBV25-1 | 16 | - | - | CASSEYIDRRLNEQYF | TGTGCCAGCAGTGAATATATCGACAGGAGGCTAAACGAGCAGTACTTC
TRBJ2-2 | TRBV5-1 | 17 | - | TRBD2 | CASSAGLAGENTGELFF | TGCGCCAGCAGCGCCGGACTAGCGGGAGAGAACACCGGGGAGCTGTTTTTT
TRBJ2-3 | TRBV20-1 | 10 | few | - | CSARLVRQYF | TGCAGTGCTAGACTAGTAAGGCAGTATTTT